This T cell receptor beta chain was identified during a study of OX40 agonist ivuxolimab in advanced cancers. The germline V and J ends were trimmed by 8 bases and 4 bases, with 14 bases remaining between them. The germline V gene encodes CDR1 LNHDA and CDR2 SQIVND (reference sequence). This CDR3 is built from 13 residues. It was autoimmune disease history or systemic immunosuppression that excluded patients. Of note for this clone: Its target is unknown.

Study observations and caveats: Relative to CD4+ cells, CD8+ T cells on average had more expanded clones. With doses of 0.1 to 3.0 mg/kg, CD4+ and CD8+ blood T cells had undergone clonal expansion by week 6.

Clones were read by immunoSEQ multiplex PCR, and TCRdb kept only the in-frame ones, dropping some. Here the sample spans under 85,000 clones, 84% being singletons. This specimen consisted of CD4+ or CD8+ T cells sorted from blood, obtained in a trial of the OX40 agonist ivuxolimab. The V and J genes are TRBV19 and TRBJ1-1, with D uncertain. The receptor comes from an adult with an advanced solid tumor such as melanoma, head and neck, liver or kidney cancer. The CDR3 coding sequence is TGTGCCAGTTGGAGGGAAGCGGGCACTGAAGCTTTCTTT. This encodes CASWREAGTEAFF.